The rows below give T cell receptor beta chains drawn from one sample of a study of OX40 agonist ivuxolimab in advanced cancers. TCRdb's copy holds only in-frame clones and misses some; the assay was immunoSEQ multiplex PCR. The table shows about 92,000 clones, with approximately 91% occurring only once. This specimen was CD4+ or CD8+ T cells sorted from blood, taken in a trial of the OX40 agonist ivuxolimab. Receptor source: an adult with an advanced solid tumor such as melanoma, head and neck, liver or kidney cancer. CDR3s include the opening cysteine and the closing phenylalanine or tryptophan. Each record gives: CDR3 length, J gene, V gene, CDR3 protein.

>15|TRBJ2-1|TRBV11-2
CASSHSGSSYNEQFF
>14|TRBJ1-2|TRBV7-2
CASSLATGSGGYTF
>16|TRBJ1-2|TRBV27
CASNTRKGGDYYGYTF
>16|TRBJ2-2|TRBV4-2
CASSQGQTGATGELFF
>15|-|TRBV27
CASSFREGAPYEQYF
>16|TRBJ2-2|TRBV15
CATSTSGRAYTGELFF
>17|TRBJ2-5|TRBV19
CASSILARKRGQETQYF
>17|TRBJ2-3|TRBV5-1
CASSLGLGGADTDTQYF
>18|TRBJ1-1|TRBV27
CASSGTGTGGLAYTEAFF
>14|TRBJ2-7|TRBV14
CASSQLAGVREQYF
>14|TRBJ1-4|TRBV11-2
CASSWGAGYEKLFF
>13|TRBJ2-5|TRBV19
CASSTNKLETQYF
>13|TRBJ2-5|TRBV2
CASSGQLQETQYF
>15|TRBJ2-2|TRBV6-5
CASRQAGGSTGELFF
>15|TRBJ2-7|TRBV5-4
CASSFDGGGSYEQYF
>15|TRBJ2-1|TRBV5-1
CASSKSSGGPDEQFF
>14|TRBJ2-7|TRBV27
CASSLLAGAGEQYF
>14|TRBJ1-5|TRBV5-5
CASSLSGGHQPQHF
>15|TRBJ2-7|TRBV10-1
CASRPLDSFAYEQYF
>14|TRBJ2-5|TRBV5-1
CASSLAQREPTQYF
>12|TRBJ2-7|TRBV7-2
CASSLVGYEQYF
>13|TRBJ1-6|TRBV6-5
CASRRTGLSPLHF
>13|TRBJ2-5|TRBV19
CASSIPSRETQYF
>15|TRBJ2-6|TRBV7-2
CASSQVTSGANVLTF
>14|TRBJ2-1|TRBV4-3
CASSQDGPSGSLFF
>15|TRBJ2-2|TRBV18
CASSPAGLVPGELFF
>14|TRBJ2-5|TRBV7-3
CASSPGTTGETQYF
>15|TRBJ1-3|TRBV27
CASSIGGATGNTIYF
>14|TRBJ1-4|TRBV2
CASSLGQGNEKLFF
>15|TRBJ2-3|TRBV6-6
CASSYRGRSTDTQYF
>16|TRBJ2-2|TRBV4-3
CASSQDPAVFTGELFF